This TCR beta chain appears in the sequencing data of a study of human T cells and chemical hapten exposure. Across the study: A roughly 2 cm by roughly 2 cm inner upper arm patch received 2% DPC for sensitization.

The CDR3 runs to 16 residues. Between the trimmed V and J ends, which lost 4 bases and 2 bases, there was a span of 15 bases. The V gene's germline CDR1 is MNHEY and CDR2 SVGEGT. Per the authors' pipeline: Individual samples carried between 23,224 and 690,600 TCRs, with around 96,000 as the median. TCRdb itself ran the RACE reads through MiXCR, one entry per CDR3 protein. V and J calls and clone size were set by TCRdb, not the authors. Altogether 90,000 or so distinct CDR3 sequences are present, 8.5% being singletons, with the ten largest covering just over 2.5%. Time point denoted: pre-sensitization, week 0. Specified treatment: therapeutic diphenylcyclopropenone sensitization with weekly scalp DPC. Each patch test followed a blood draw.

This receptor was taken from a man in his forties with alopecia areata. Some clones in this sample may be carry-over from other donors' samples. The chain recombines TRBV6-2 or TRBV6-3 with TRBJ1-5, with D possibly being TRBD1 (6 bases). The sample in question was whole blood, obtained in connection with sensitization to the hapten diphenylcyclopropenone (DPC). CDR3 DNA: TGTGCCAGCAGTTCCTACAGGGACTTAGGCAATCAGCCCCAGCATTTT. As protein: CASSSYRDLGNQPQHF.